A selection of T cell receptor beta chains follows, all from one sample in a study of vaccination and CD4 T cells after COVID-19. TCRdb reanalysed the PCR reads using MiXCR and keeps one entry per CDR3 protein. Here the sample spans about 9,000 distinct CDR3 sequences, 48% being singletons. No cognate antigen is known for these TCRs. Sequences were obtained from CD4+ T cells from blood, cultured in vitro. These receptors came from a human donor in good health. Both conserved end residues are part of each CDR3. The D gene is left open where the match is weak. Expanded clones get a size class; other rows say once, few or many, or leave the size out.

j_call v_call clone_size d_call cdr3_nt cdr3_aa
TRBJ1-2 TRBV20-1 . TRBD1 TGCAGTGCTAGTTCCGGGACAGGTTTTAACTATGGCTACACCTTC CSASSGTGFNYGYTF
TRBJ1-2 TRBV6-5 . . TGTGCCAGCAGTTACTCCGCGGGGGCTAACTATGGCTACACCTTC CASSYSAGANYGYTF
TRBJ2-4 TRBV7-9 . TRBD2 TGTGCCAGCAGCTTAGTTCGGGGGGTGGCCAAAAACATTCAGTACTTC CASSLVRGVAKNIQYF
TRBJ2-7 TRBV7-2 . TRBD2 TGTGCCAGCAGCCCGATCGCTAGCGGGCAAAAACCCGAGCAGTACTTC CASSPIASGQKPEQYF
TRBJ1-6 TRBV9 once . TGTGCCAGCAGCGTAGGCCCCGGCTCCTATAATTCACCCCTCCACTTT CASSVGPGSYNSPLHF
TRBJ1-1 TRBV27 . . TGTGCCAGCACCGCCGCGGGGCGGGGCACTGAAGCTTTCTTT CASTAAGRGTEAFF
TRBJ1-6 TRBV19 . . TGTGCCAGTAGGGTAGACAGAGATAATTCACCCCTCCACTTT CASRVDRDNSPLHF
TRBJ2-1 TRBV24-1 . TRBD2 TGTGCCACCTCGGGAGGCGGATCCTACAATGAGCAGTTCTTC CATSGGGSYNEQFF
TRBJ2-2 TRBV18 . TRBD2 TGTGCCAGCTCACCAGGCCGCACTAGCGTCGGCGGGGAGCTGTTTTTT CASSPGRTSVGGELFF
TRBJ2-3 TRBV6-1 medium-sized TRBD2 TGTGCCAGCAGTGAAGCAAGCGGGAGTACAGATACGCAGTATTTT CASSEASGSTDTQYF